The text below deals with one T cell receptor beta chain. This CDR3 region has 14 residues. CDR1 is MNHEY and CDR2 is SVGAGI in the germline V gene. V lost 4 bases and J lost 5; bases outside the gene matches: 4. Alongside a J-beta primer mix, a sample-barcoded 5' primer served in a second PCR lasting about 7 to 11 cycles. TCRdb reanalysed the 5' RACE reads using MiXCR and keeps one entry per CDR3 protein. The repertoire includes roughly 2 million distinct CDR3 sequences, 49% of them detected once, and 2.1% sits in the top ten. RNA extraction gave at least 5 micrograms of total RNA per sample. The sample belongs to a study of blood T cells in healthy people across ages.

This rearrangement joins TRBV6-5 to TRBJ2-3; 9 nucleotides match TRBD2. Sequencing was carried out using blood. This receptor was taken from a woman aged 40 to 50 in good health. The CDR3: CASSLAGEQDTQYF. In DNA, the CDR3 is TGTGCCAGCAGTTTAGCGGGGGAGCAAGATACGCAGTATTTT.